These T cell receptor beta chains were read from a single sample in a study of CD8+ T cells in alopecia areata. Measured with immunoSEQ multiplex PCR; TCRdb has only the in-frame clones, and not every one. The repertoire consists of 35,000 to 50,000 clones, with 50% to 70% occurring once and the leading ten covering 20% to 25%. The input for sequencing was CD8+ T cells sorted from blood, taken at week 4, from a patient treated with tofacitinib. Every receptor here comes from a human donor with alopecia areata. Each CDR3 is given with its conserved first and last residue. A D gene is named only where the DNA matches it firmly. Not all rows give a size; the values are once, few, many and, for expanded clones, a class.

clone size | J gene | V gene | D gene | CDR3 DNA | CDR3 protein
. | TRBJ2-2 | TRBV29-1 | . | TGCAGCGTTATATACAGGGCCGGGGAGCTGTTTTTT | CSVIYRAGELFF
. | TRBJ2-7 | TRBV4-3 | TRBD2 | TGCGCCAGCAGCCAAGGCACTAGCGGCGCCTACGAGCAGTACTTC | CASSQGTSGAYEQYF
. | TRBJ2-7 | TRBV7-9 | . | TGTGCCAGCAGCTTAATTCAGGGCGAGCAGTACTTC | CASSLIQGEQYF
. | TRBJ2-7 | TRBV30 | . | TGTGCCTGGAGTGTTACCTACGAGCAGTACTTC | CAWSVTYEQYF
. | TRBJ1-1 | TRBV30 | . | TGTGCCTGGAGCGTTACAGGAACAGAAGCTTTCTTT | CAWSVTGTEAFF
. | TRBJ2-7 | TRBV5-6 | TRBD1 | TGTGCCAGCAGCCCTGGACAGGGCTCCTACGAGCAGTACTTC | CASSPGQGSYEQYF
once | TRBJ2-1 | TRBV5-1 | . | TGCGCCAGCAGCTGGAACGGGCTAGAGGGGTTCAATGAGCAGTTCTTC | CASSWNGLEGFNEQFF
. | TRBJ1-1 | TRBV29-1 | . | TGCATTAACGACGGGCAGGGGAAGACTGAAGCTTTCTTT | CINDGQGKTEAFF
. | TRBJ2-7 | TRBV29-1 | . | TGCAGCGTCGGTGACAGCGACTACGAGCAGTACTTC | CSVGDSDYEQYF
. | TRBJ2-2 | TRBV30 | . | TGTGCCTTGACAATGAACACCGGGGAGCTGTTTTTT | CALTMNTGELFF
. | TRBJ1-1 | TRBV27 | . | TGTGCCAGCAGTCCCCGGGCCCCCCCCGGGGGCACTGAAGCTTTCTTT | CASSPRAPPGGTEAFF
. | TRBJ2-7 | TRBV29-1 | TRBD1 | TGCAGCGGGCTCCGGGACAGCCCTTGGAACGAGCAGTACTTC | CSGLRDSPWNEQYF
few | TRBJ2-7 | TRBV29-1 | . | TGCAGCGTTGAAGGGGAGACCGACTACGAGCAGTACTTC | CSVEGETDYEQYF
. | TRBJ1-2 | TRBV29-1 | TRBD1 | TGCAGCGCTATAGAAGGGACAGGAGTTAACTATGGCTACACCTTC | CSAIEGTGVNYGYTF
. | TRBJ1-1 | TRBV30 | . | TGTGCCTGGAGTGAGGCCGAAGAAGCTTTCTTT | CAWSEAEEAFF
. | TRBJ1-2 | TRBV29-1 | . | TGCAGCGTTGAAGATTATCAGGGAGGTAATGGCTACACCTTC | CSVEDYQGGNGYTF
. | TRBJ2-7 | TRBV9 | TRBD1 | TGTGCCAGCAGCGTGGGACAGTCCTACGAGCAGTACTTC | CASSVGQSYEQYF
. | TRBJ2-5 | TRBV7-8 | . | TGTGCCAGCAGCTTAGTCTCTTGGGAAGAGACCCAGTACTTC | CASSLVSWEETQYF
. | TRBJ2-2 | TRBV30 | . | TGTGCCTGGAGCTGGCTCAGCACCGGGGAGCTGTTTTTT | CAWSWLSTGELFF
. | TRBJ1-5 | TRBV29-1 | TRBD1 | TGCAGCGTGGGACAGGGGGGCAATCAGCCCCAGCATTTT | CSVGQGGNQPQHF
. | TRBJ2-1 | TRBV29-1 | TRBD2 | TGCAGCGTTATAAGGAGGACTAGCGGTTTTAATGAGCAGTTCTTC | CSVIRRTSGFNEQFF
few | TRBJ2-5 | TRBV29-1 | . | TGCAGCGTTGGACGGGGGGCCTACCAAGAGACCCAGTACTTC | CSVGRGAYQETQYF
. | TRBJ1-1 | TRBV15 | . | TGTGCCACCAGCACCTCTAGGGGAAGTGAAGCTTTCTTT | CATSTSRGSEAFF
. | TRBJ2-5 | TRBV25-1 | . | TGTGCCAGCAGTGAAGCCCCTCCCGAGGTGACCCAGTACTTC | CASSEAPPEVTQYF
. | TRBJ1-5 | TRBV30 | TRBD1 | TGTGCCTGGAGTCAACAGGGGAGATATCAGCCCCAGCATTTT | CAWSQQGRYQPQHF
. | TRBJ2-7 | TRBV29-1 | TRBD2 | TGCAGCGTTGTAGCGGGGGGGATCAACGAGCAGTACTTC | CSVVAGGINEQYF
. | TRBJ1-1 | TRBV29-1 | . | TGCAGCGTTGACATGCCTCAGGGACTAAACACTGAAGCTTTCTTT | CSVDMPQGLNTEAFF
. | TRBJ1-6 | TRBV4-1 | . | TGCGCCAGCAGCCCAAGGGGGGCTGAGAATTCACCCCTCCACTTT | CASSPRGAENSPLHF